This T cell receptor (beta chain) originates from a study of blood T cell repertoires in COVID-19. At the level of the study: Samples came from the United States, Italy and Spain, spanning acute and convalescent COVID-19. The cDNA or gDNA used as material had been derived from T cells, B-cell-depleted T cells, or PBMCs.

About this clone itself: The germline gene is not matched at one end of the junction; a read error may be the cause.

Source study methods: Researchers report that nucleated cell counts were estimated from reference gene primer amplification. Clones were sequenced by immunoSEQ multiplex PCR, and TCRdb holds only the in-frame ones, with some missing. That table supplies the V and J calls and clone size; D and trimming were determined from the DNA. The repertoire holds 110,000 or so clones, with 85% as singletons. This CDR3 is built from 12 residues. The V gene's germline CDR1 is ENHRY and CDR2 SYGVKD. This chain joins TRBV10-3 and TRBJ1-4; D gene ambiguous. This TCR came from a human donor in a cohort sampled during active COVID-19. Source material: peripheral blood. CDR3 nucleotides: TGTGCCATCAGTGACCCTAAAGAAAAACTGTTTTTT. Translated: CAISDPKEKLFF.